The sequence of this T cell receptor (beta chain) was determined in a study of control samples from healthy donors and cancer patients. Only in-frame clones appear in the TCRdb table, and some are missing; sequencing was by immunoSEQ multiplex PCR. The sample contains roughly 450,000 clones, 90% of which appear only once. The sequenced material came from PBMCs. The sequence derives from a man in his forties with head and neck cancer.

The CDR3 loop reads CASSMDRGRREQYF. The CDR3 coding sequence is TGTGCCAGTAGTATGGACAGGGGACGGCGGGAGCAGTACTTC. V is TRBV19 and J is TRBJ2-7; 9 bases fit TRBD1. In germline, CDR1 is LNHDA, CDR2 SQIVND (reference sequence). This CDR3 has 14 amino acids. Unmatched junction bases numbered 7, after V lost 3 bases and J lost 7 bases. The variable domain in full, with the rest retrieved from reference TRBV19 and TRBJ2-7, is DGGITQSPKYLFRKEGQNVTLSCEQNLNHDAMYWYRQDPGQGLRLIYYSQIVNDFQKGDIAEGYSVSREKKESFPLTVTSAQKNPTAFYLCASSMDRGRREQYFGPGTRLTVT.